This TCR beta chain is from a study of T cell repertoires in cytomegalovirus infection. Study-level points and caveats: Summed public TCR beta family frequency identified CMV carriers bearing the relevant HLA. HLA-C-restricted TCR beta clonotypes specific for CMV led the ex vivo response.

The CDR3 spans 14 residues. V dropped 6 bases and J dropped 5 bases, with 16 bases sitting between them. As to this clonotype: The antigen is undetermined.

TCRdb called the reads again in MiXCR, with one record for every CDR3 protein. The data contain 600,000 to 700,000 distinct CDR3 sequences, approximately 33% of them singletons. The receptor's source is a human donor in good health (CMV status not recorded). Some clones in this sample may be carry-over from other donors' samples. This chain joins TRBV12-3 or TRBV12-4 and TRBJ1-1; the D gene is possibly TRBD1 (6 bases). The source was cultured PBMCs, collected from culture after CMV antigen stimulation. The CDR3 loop reads CASSLRGKSTEAFF. Here the CDR3 DNA reads TGTGCCAGCAGCCTAAGGGGGAAAAGTACTGAAGCTTTCTTT.